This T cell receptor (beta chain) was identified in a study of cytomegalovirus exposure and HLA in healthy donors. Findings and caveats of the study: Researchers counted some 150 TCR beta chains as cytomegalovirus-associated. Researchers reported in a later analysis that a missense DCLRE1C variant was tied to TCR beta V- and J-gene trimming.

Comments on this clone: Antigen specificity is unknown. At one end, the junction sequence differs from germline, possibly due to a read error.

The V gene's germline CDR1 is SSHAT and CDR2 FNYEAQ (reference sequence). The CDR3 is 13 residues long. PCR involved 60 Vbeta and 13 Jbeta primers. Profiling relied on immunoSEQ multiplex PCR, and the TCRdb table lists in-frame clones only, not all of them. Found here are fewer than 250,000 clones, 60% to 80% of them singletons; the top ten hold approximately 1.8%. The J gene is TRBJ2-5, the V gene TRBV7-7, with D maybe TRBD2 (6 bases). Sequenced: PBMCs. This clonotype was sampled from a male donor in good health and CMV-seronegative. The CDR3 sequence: CASSLGGGETQYF. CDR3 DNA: TGTGCTAGCAGCCTCGGGGGAGGCGAGACCCAGTACTTC.